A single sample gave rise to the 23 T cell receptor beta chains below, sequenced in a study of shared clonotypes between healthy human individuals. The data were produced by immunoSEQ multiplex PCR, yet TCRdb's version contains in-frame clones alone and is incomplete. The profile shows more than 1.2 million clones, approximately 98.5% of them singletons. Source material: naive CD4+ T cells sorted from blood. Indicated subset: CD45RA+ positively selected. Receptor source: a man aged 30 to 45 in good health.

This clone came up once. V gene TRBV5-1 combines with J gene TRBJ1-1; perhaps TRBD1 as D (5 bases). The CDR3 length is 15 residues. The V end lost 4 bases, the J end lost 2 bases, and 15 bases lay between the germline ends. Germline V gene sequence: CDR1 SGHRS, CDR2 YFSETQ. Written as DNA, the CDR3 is TGCGCCAGCAGCGACCGCTCCGGGGCCAACACTGAAGCTTTCTTT. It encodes CASSDRSGANTEAFF.

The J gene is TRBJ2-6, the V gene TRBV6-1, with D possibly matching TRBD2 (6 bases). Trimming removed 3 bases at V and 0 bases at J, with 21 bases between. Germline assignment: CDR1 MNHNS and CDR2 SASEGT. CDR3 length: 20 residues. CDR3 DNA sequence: TGTGCCAGCAGTGACAGGGAGGTGTCTGTGACGCCCTCTGGGGCCAACGTCCTGACTTTC. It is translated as CASSDREVSVTPSGANVLTF.

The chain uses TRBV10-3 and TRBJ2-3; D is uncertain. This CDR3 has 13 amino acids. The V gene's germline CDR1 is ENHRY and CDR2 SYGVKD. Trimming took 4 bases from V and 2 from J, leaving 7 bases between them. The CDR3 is CAISVATTDTQYF. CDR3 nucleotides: TGTGCCATCAGTGTGGCTACCACAGATACGCAGTATTTT.

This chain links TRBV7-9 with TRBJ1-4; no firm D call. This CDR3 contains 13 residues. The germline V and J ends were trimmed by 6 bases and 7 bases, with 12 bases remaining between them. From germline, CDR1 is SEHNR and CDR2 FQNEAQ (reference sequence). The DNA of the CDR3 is TGTGCCAGCAGTACCCAGGAGGGTGAAAAACTGTTTTTT. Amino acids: CASSTQEGEKLFF.

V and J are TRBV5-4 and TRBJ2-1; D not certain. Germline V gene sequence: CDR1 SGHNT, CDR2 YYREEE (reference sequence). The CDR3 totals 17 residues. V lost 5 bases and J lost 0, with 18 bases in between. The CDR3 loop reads CASRGSIKDSSYNEQFF. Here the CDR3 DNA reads TGTGCCAGCAGGGGTTCGATAAAGGATAGCTCCTACAATGAGCAGTTCTTC.

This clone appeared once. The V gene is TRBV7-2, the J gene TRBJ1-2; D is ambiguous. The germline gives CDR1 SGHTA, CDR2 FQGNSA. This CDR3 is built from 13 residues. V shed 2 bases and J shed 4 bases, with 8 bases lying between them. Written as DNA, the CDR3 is TGTGCCAGCAGCTTACTTTATGGCTATGGCTACACCTTC. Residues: CASSLLYGYGYTF.

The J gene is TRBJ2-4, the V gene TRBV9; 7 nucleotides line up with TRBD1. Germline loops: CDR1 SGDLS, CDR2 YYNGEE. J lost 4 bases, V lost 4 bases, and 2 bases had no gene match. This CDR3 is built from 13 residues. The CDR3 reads CASSRDSKNIQYF. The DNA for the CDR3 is TGTGCCAGCAGCAGGGACAGTAAAAACATTCAGTACTTC.

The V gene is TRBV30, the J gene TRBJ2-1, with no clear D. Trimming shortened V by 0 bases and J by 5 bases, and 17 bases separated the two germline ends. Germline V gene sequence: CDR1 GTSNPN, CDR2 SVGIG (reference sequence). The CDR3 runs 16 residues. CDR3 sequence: CAWSVHGGLGNNEQFF. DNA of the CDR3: TGTGCCTGGAGTGTACACGGTGGGCTGGGGAACAATGAGCAGTTCTTC.

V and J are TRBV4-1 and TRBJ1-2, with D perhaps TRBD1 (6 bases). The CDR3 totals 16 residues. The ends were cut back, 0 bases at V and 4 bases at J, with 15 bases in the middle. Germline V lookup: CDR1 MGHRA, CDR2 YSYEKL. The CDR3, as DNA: TGCGCCAGCAGCCAAGATCTTGTCAGGGGCGGCTATGGCTACACCTTC. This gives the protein CASSQDLVRGGYGYTF.

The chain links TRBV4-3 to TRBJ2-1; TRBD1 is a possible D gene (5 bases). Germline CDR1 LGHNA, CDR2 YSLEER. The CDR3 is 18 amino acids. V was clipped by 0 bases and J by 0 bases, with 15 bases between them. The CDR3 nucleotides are TGCGCCAGCAGCCAAGAAGGTTGGGGCGGTCGCTCCTACAATGAGCAGTTCTTC. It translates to CASSQEGWGGRSYNEQFF.

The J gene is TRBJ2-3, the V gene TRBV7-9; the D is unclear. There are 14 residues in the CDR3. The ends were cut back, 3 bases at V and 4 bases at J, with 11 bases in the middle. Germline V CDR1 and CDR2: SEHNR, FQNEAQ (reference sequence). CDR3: CASSLVGESDTQYF. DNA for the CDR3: TGTGCCAGCAGCTTGGTGGGTGAATCAGATACGCAGTATTTT.

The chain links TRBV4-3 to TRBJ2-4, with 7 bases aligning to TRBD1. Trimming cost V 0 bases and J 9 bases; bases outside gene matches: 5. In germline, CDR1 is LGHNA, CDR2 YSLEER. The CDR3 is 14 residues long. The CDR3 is CASSQEEGASIQYF. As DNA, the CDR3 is TGCGCCAGCAGCCAAGAAGAGGGGGCAAGCATTCAGTACTTC.

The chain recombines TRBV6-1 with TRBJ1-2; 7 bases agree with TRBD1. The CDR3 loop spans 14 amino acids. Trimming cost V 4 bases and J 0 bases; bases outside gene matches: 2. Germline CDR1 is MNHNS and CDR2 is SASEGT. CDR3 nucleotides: TGTGCCAGCAGTGGGGACAGAACTAACTATGGCTACACCTTC. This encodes CASSGDRTNYGYTF.

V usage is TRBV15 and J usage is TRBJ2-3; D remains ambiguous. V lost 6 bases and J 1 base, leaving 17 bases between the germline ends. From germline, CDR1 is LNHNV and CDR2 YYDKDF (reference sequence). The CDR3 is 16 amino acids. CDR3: CATSRNSGIRTDTQYF. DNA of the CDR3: TGTGCCACCAGTCGGAATTCAGGTATTCGCACAGATACGCAGTATTTT.

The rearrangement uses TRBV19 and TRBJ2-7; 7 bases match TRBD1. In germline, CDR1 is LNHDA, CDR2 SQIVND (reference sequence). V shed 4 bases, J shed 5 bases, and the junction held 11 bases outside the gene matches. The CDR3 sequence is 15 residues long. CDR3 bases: TGTGCCAGTAGTAGAAGACAGGGTTCAGCCGACGAGCAGTACTTC. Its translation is CASSRRQGSADEQYF.

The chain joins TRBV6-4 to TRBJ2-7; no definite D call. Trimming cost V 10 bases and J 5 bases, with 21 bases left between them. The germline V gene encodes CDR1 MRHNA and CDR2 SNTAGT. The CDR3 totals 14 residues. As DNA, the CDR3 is TGTGCCATCCAATTAGCCGATATTTCTAACGAGCAGTACTTC. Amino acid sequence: CAIQLADISNEQYF.

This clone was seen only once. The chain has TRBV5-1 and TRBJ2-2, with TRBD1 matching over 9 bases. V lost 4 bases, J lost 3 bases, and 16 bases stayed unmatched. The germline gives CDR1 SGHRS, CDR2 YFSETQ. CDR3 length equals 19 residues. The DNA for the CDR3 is TGCGCCAGCAGCAGGCTGGACAGGGGCCCCTCAGACCACACCGGGGAGCTGTTTTTT. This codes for CASSRLDRGPSDHTGELFF.

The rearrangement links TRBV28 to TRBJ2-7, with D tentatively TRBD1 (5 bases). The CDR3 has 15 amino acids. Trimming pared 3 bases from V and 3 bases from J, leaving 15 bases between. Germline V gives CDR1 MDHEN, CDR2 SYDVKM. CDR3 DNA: TGTGCCAGCAGTTTTCGTGGGGCCAAGGGCTACGAGCAGTACTTC. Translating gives CASSFRGAKGYEQYF.

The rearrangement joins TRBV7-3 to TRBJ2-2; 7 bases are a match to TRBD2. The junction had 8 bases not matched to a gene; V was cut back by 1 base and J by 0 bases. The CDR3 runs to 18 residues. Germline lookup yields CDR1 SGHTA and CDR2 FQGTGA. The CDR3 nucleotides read TGTGCCAGCAGCTTAAAGTCTCGGGAGGTCGCGAACACCGGGGAGCTGTTTTTT. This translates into CASSLKSREVANTGELFF.

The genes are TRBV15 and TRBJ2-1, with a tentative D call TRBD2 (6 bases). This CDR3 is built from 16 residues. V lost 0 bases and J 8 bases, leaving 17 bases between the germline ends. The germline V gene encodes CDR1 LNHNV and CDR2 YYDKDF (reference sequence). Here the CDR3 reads CATSRESRRVGHEQFF. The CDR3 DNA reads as TGTGCCACCAGCAGAGAATCTCGGAGGGTTGGCCATGAGCAGTTCTTC. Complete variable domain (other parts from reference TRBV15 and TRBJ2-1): DAMVIQNPRYQVTQFGKPVTLSCSQTLNHNVMYWYQQKSSQAPKLLFHYYDKDFNNEADTPDNFQSRRPNTSFCFLDIRSPGLGDTAMYLCATSRESRRVGHEQFFGPGTRLTVL.

The CDR3 DNA reads as TGTGCCACCAGCAGAGGGGGACAGCAAGAGACCCAGTACTTC. As protein: CATSRGGQQETQYF. The rearrangement joins TRBV15 to TRBJ2-5; 7 bases are shared with TRBD1. This CDR3 region has 14 residues. Germline V gene lookup returns CDR1 LNHNV and CDR2 YYDKDF (reference sequence). J gave up 2 bases and V 1 base, and 1 base lay outside the gene matches.

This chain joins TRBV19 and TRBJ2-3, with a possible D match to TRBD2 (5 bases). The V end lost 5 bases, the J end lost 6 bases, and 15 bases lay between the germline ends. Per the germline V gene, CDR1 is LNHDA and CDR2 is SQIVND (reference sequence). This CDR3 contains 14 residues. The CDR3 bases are TGTGCCAGTAGTCTTGGCGGTGGCGGGGATACGCAGTATTTT. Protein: CASSLGGGGDTQYF.

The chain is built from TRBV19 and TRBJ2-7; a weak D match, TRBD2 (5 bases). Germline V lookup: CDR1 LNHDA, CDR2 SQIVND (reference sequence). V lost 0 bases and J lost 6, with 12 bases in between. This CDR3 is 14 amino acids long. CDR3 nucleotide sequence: TGTGCCAGTAGTATAGAACGAGGGCTTGGCGAGCAGTACTTC. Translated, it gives CASSIERGLGEQYF.